This T cell receptor beta chain was captured in a study of T cell responses to AZD1222 COVID-19 vaccine. Assay: immunoSEQ multiplex PCR; the TCRdb copy retains only in-frame clones and omits some. The sample includes about 67,000 clones, about four fifths of them seen just once. As for this clone: The antigen is undetermined.

General study points: Donor demographics were predominantly white British with a female majority; clonal diversity may be underestimated.

Germline V gene lookup returns CDR1 KGHDR and CDR2 SFDVKD. Trimming removed 5 bases from V and 3 bases from J; junction bases left unmatched: 4. The CDR3 spans 15 residues. This material consisted of peripheral blood, taken 28 days after the second AZD1222 dose. This sequence was found in an adult who received the AZD1222 COVID-19 vaccine. The rearrangement joins TRBV24-1 to TRBJ1-3, with TRBD1 matching over 9 bases. The CDR3 bases are TGTGCCACCAGTGGGGGACAGGGAAATGGAAACACCATATATTTT. Its protein is CATSGGQGNGNTIYF.